Sequencing of this TCR beta chain was carried out in a study of graft-versus-host responses after intestinal transplantation. Produced via immunoSEQ multiplex PCR; TCRdb's table is partial and in-frame only. The data show about 120,000 clones, with about nine tenths seen just once and over 0.15% held by the top ten. Of note for this clone: No antigen is known for it.

This receptor was obtained from a human donor who received an intestinal transplant. This sample comprised unstimulated CD4+ T cells sorted from spleen or lymph node cells, obtained before intestinal transplant.

The CDR3 here is CASRRQGQNTEAFF. The CDR3 region has the DNA TGTGCCAGCAGGAGACAGGGTCAAAACACTGAAGCTTTCTTT. The rearrangement uses TRBV6-5 and TRBJ1-1; 7 nucleotides line up with TRBD1. Germline V CDR1 and CDR2: MNHEY, SVGAGI. Trimming removed 6 bases from V and 2 bases from J; junction bases left unmatched: 6. There are 14 residues in the CDR3.